Each of the 28 T cell receptor beta chains below was sequenced from the same sample in a study of shared clonotypes between healthy human individuals. The table came from immunoSEQ multiplex PCR; TCRdb's copy has only in-frame clones and leaves some out. The sample has approximately 2.5 million clones; about 92% are singletons. Sequencing was performed on naive CD4+ T cells sorted from blood. The sample's subset: CD45RA+ positively selected. These receptors were obtained from a man aged 18 to 30 in good health.

DNA of the CDR3: TGTGCCAGCCCCGGCTACGAGCAGTACTTC. As protein: CASPGYEQYF. The chain is built from TRBV27 and TRBJ2-7, with no clear D. V was pared by 8 bases and J by 3 bases, with 5 bases between. CDR3 size: 10 residues. Germline loops: CDR1 MNHEY, CDR2 SMNVEV (reference sequence).

The rearrangement uses TRBV5-4 and TRBJ1-1, with TRBD1 matching over 7 bases. Per the germline V gene, CDR1 is SGHNT and CDR2 is YYREEE (reference sequence). J was trimmed by 6 bases and V by 0 bases; bases with no gene match: 5. The CDR3 extends over 14 amino acids. The CDR3: CASSLGQTGPEAFF. DNA of the CDR3: TGTGCCAGCAGCTTGGGACAGACAGGGCCTGAAGCTTTCTTT.

The J gene is TRBJ1-2, the V gene TRBV13; D gene unclear. Germline-derived CDR1 and CDR2 are PRHDT and FYEKMQ (reference sequence). The CDR3 is 12 amino acids. With 5 bases removed from V and 4 bases from J, the gap between germline ends came to 8 bases. The CDR3 region is CASSLSGYGYTF. The DNA of the CDR3 is TGTGCCAGCAGCCTTTCCGGCTATGGCTACACCTTC.

The chain combines TRBV7-3 with TRBJ2-5, with TRBD1 matching 7 bases. This CDR3 contains 13 residues. After removal of 5 bases from V and 5 bases from J, the junction contained 5 bases not matched to a gene. Germline V lookup: CDR1 SGHTA, CDR2 FQGTGA. The CDR3 DNA is TGTGCCAGCAGCACAGGGGTAGGGGAGACCCAGTACTTC. As protein: CASSTGVGETQYF.

The chain links TRBV18 to TRBJ1-4; TRBD1 matches at 7 bases. J gave up 0 bases and V 1 base, and 14 bases lay outside the gene matches. Germline loops: CDR1 KGHSH, CDR2 LQKENI. CDR3 length equals 20 residues. DNA of the CDR3: TGTGCCAGCTCACCACAAGGTCCGGGACAGAGAATTGCAACTAATGAAAAACTGTTTTTT. This sequence encodes CASSPQGPGQRIATNEKLFF. Complete variable domain (other parts from reference TRBV18 and TRBJ1-4): NAGVMQNPRHLVRRRGQEARLRCSPMKGHSHVYWYRQLPEEGLKFMVYLQKENIIDESGMPKERFSAEFPKEGPSILRIQQVVRGDSAAYFCASSPQGPGQRIATNEKLFFGSGTQLSVL.

The chain recombines TRBV5-1 with TRBJ2-3; TRBD2 matches 10 bases. The CDR3 totals 18 residues. From germline, CDR1 is SGHRS and CDR2 YFSETQ. V shed 4 bases, J shed 5 bases, and the junction held 16 bases outside the gene matches. CDR3 coding DNA: TGCGCCAGCAGCCTAGAGGGGTTTAGCGGGGGGACTGGAGATACGCAGTATTTT. It specifies CASSLEGFSGGTGDTQYF.

This sequence joins TRBV10-3 and TRBJ1-1; D uncertain. The CDR3 is 15 amino acids. Trimming removed 4 bases from V and 0 bases from J, with 12 bases in between. In germline, CDR1 is ENHRY, CDR2 SYGVKD. CDR3 sequence reads: CAISGTAFMNTEAFF. DNA of the CDR3: TGTGCCATCAGTGGCACAGCCTTCATGAACACTGAAGCTTTCTTT.

The chain is built from TRBV10-3 and TRBJ2-7; maybe TRBD2 (6 bases). CDR1 ENHRY and CDR2 SYGVKD come from the germline V gene. This CDR3 region has 12 residues. V was clipped by 10 bases and J by 6 bases, with 16 bases between them. Here the CDR3 DNA reads TGTGCCAGCAGCCGTGGCGGGGTCGAGCAGTACTTC. Its protein product is CASSRGGVEQYF.

The rearrangement uses TRBV19 and TRBJ2-7, with TRBD2 matching over 8 bases. This CDR3 is built from 14 residues. Germline V lookup: CDR1 LNHDA, CDR2 SQIVND (reference sequence). V lost 5 bases, J lost 3 bases, and 6 bases stayed unmatched. CDR3 residues: CASSPGGGFYEQYF. CDR3 sequence (DNA): TGTGCCAGTAGTCCCGGGGGGGGATTCTACGAGCAGTACTTC. Variable domain in full (rest from reference TRBV19 and TRBJ2-7): DGGITQSPKYLFRKEGQNVTLSCEQNLNHDAMYWYRQDPGQGLRLIYYSQIVNDFQKGDIAEGYSVSREKKESFPLTVTSAQKNPTAFYLCASSPGGGFYEQYFGPGTRLTVT.

The J gene is TRBJ1-3, the V gene TRBV2, with unresolved D. Germline lookup yields CDR1 SNHLY and CDR2 FYNNEI. Trimming shortened V by 5 bases and J by 0 bases, and 11 bases separated the two germline ends. The CDR3 has 15 amino acids. DNA of the CDR3: TGTGCCAGCAGTTCCACCGTGCACTCTGGAAACACCATATATTTT. It specifies CASSSTVHSGNTIYF.

Concerning this clone: The sample holds other DNA sequences that translate to the same CDR3. The chain links TRBV5-1 to TRBJ1-1, with D unresolved. The CDR3 contains 14 residues. Trimming cost V 0 bases and J 0 bases, with 6 bases left between them. CDR1 is SGHRS and CDR2 is YFSETQ in the germline V gene. The CDR3, as DNA: TGCGCCAGCAGCTTGGGCCAGGTGAACACTGAAGCTTTCTTT. The encoded protein is CASSLGQVNTEAFF.

The chain couples TRBV7-2 to TRBJ2-1, with TRBD2 matching over 9 bases. Germline V gives CDR1 SGHTA, CDR2 FQGNSA. V dropped 6 bases and J dropped 6; count of bases not matched to a gene: 6. The CDR3 loop spans 14 amino acids. The CDR3 loop reads CASRRAGGPNEQFF. The CDR3 coding sequence is TGTGCCAGCAGACGAGCGGGAGGCCCCAATGAGCAGTTCTTC.

V usage is TRBV6-1 and J usage is TRBJ2-2; a possible D gene is TRBD2 (6 bases). The CDR3 loop spans 13 amino acids. The V end lost 4 bases, the J end lost 6 bases, and 9 bases lay between the germline ends. Germline values: CDR1 MNHNS, CDR2 SASEGT. Written as DNA, the CDR3 is TGTGCCAGCAGTGTCCCTAGCGCCGGGGAGCTGTTTTTT. Translating it yields CASSVPSAGELFF.

This chain links TRBV28 with TRBJ2-7; D not resolved. The CDR3 is made up of 14 amino acids. The V gene's germline CDR1 is MDHEN and CDR2 SYDVKM. V lost 2 bases and J 2 bases, leaving 10 bases between the germline ends. CDR3 sequence: CASSLNPATYEQYF. Written as DNA, the CDR3 is TGTGCCAGCAGTTTAAACCCCGCTACCTACGAGCAGTACTTC.

This clone has only one observation. The J gene is TRBJ2-3, the V gene TRBV19, with 9 bases fitting TRBD2. Trimming at V came to 7 bases and at J to 2 bases, leaving 7 bases not matched to a gene. Per germline, CDR1 LNHDA and CDR2 SQIVND (reference sequence). The CDR3 runs to 15 residues. The CDR3 loop is CASMTSGYYTDTQYF. The CDR3 coding sequence is TGTGCCAGTATGACTAGCGGTTACTACACAGATACGCAGTATTTT. The whole variable domain, remainder taken from reference TRBV19 and TRBJ2-3, is DGGITQSPKYLFRKEGQNVTLSCEQNLNHDAMYWYRQDPGQGLRLIYYSQIVNDFQKGDIAEGYSVSREKKESFPLTVTSAQKNPTAFYLCASMTSGYYTDTQYFGPGTRLTVL.

J is TRBJ2-2 and V is TRBV5-1; D unclear. This CDR3 has 16 amino acids. The germline gives CDR1 SGHRS, CDR2 YFSETQ. V lost 0 bases and J lost 2, with 11 bases in between. As DNA, the CDR3 is TGCGCCAGCAGCTTGGGGACGAGAACCAACACCGGGGAGCTGTTTTTT. This gives the protein CASSLGTRTNTGELFF.

V usage is TRBV5-4 and J usage is TRBJ2-7, with 10 positions matching TRBD2. There are 16 residues in the CDR3. V gave up 2 bases and J gave up 2 bases; unmatched junction bases: 7. Germline values: CDR1 SGHNT, CDR2 YYREEE (reference sequence). Here the CDR3 DNA reads TGTGCCAGCAGCTTCACACTGCTAGCGGGAGCCTACGAGCAGTACTTC. This translates into CASSFTLLAGAYEQYF.

The chain uses TRBV30 and TRBJ2-7; maybe TRBD2 (5 bases). Looked up from germline, CDR1 is GTSNPN and CDR2 is SVGIG (reference sequence). V was shortened by 0 bases and J by 4 bases, with 7 bases between the two germline ends. This CDR3 has 12 amino acids. The CDR3 loop is CAWSVAVYEQYF. Written as DNA, the CDR3 is TGTGCCTGGAGTGTAGCGGTTTACGAGCAGTACTTC.

The genes are TRBV5-1 and TRBJ2-5, with 7 positions matching TRBD1. Germline V gene data show CDR1 as SGHRS and CDR2 as YFSETQ. The CDR3 totals 13 residues. V dropped 3 bases and J dropped 1; count of bases not matched to a gene: 0. Here the CDR3 reads CASSWDSQETQYF. As DNA, the CDR3 is TGCGCCAGCAGCTGGGACAGCCAAGAGACCCAGTACTTC.

This clone was seen a single time. The chain links TRBV19 to TRBJ2-7; tentative D call: TRBD2 (7 bases). The ends were cut back, 6 bases at V and 2 bases at J, with 17 bases in the middle. The germline gives CDR1 LNHDA, CDR2 SQIVND (reference sequence). The CDR3 has 15 amino acids. The CDR3, as DNA: TGTGCCAGTAGGGCGGGGGACATACGGACCTACGAGCAGTACTTC. It yields the protein CASRAGDIRTYEQYF.

The chain links TRBV29-1 to TRBJ2-3; 10 bases agree with TRBD2. This CDR3 comprises 14 residues. CDR1 and CDR2 from the germline V gene are SQVTM and ANQGSEA. V was pared by 4 bases and J by 3 bases, with 4 bases of the junction left unmatched. The CDR3 DNA is TGCAGCGTTGTAGCGACTAGCGGGACAGATACGCAGTATTTT. Its translation: CSVVATSGTDTQYF.

The rearrangement links TRBV5-1 to TRBJ2-3; D is undetermined. Germline V gene lookup returns CDR1 SGHRS and CDR2 YFSETQ. The length of the CDR3 is 15 residues. Trimming shortened V by 0 bases and J by 3 bases, and 11 bases separated the two germline ends. The CDR3 protein is CASSLGPGRTDTQYF. The DNA of the CDR3 is TGCGCCAGCAGCTTGGGTCCCGGGCGTACAGATACGCAGTATTTT.

CDR3 protein: CASSIDGVGNQPQHF. The CDR3 nucleotides are TGTGCCAGTAGTATAGATGGGGTAGGCAATCAGCCCCAGCATTTT. J is TRBJ1-5 and V is TRBV19; D is uncertain. Per germline, CDR1 LNHDA and CDR2 SQIVND (reference sequence). Between the trimmed V and J ends, which lost 0 bases and 2 bases, there was a span of 8 bases. This CDR3 is 15 amino acids long.

The rearrangement joins TRBV4-3 to TRBJ1-4, with D unclear. This CDR3 contains 14 residues. Germline V lookup: CDR1 LGHNA, CDR2 YSLEER. V was trimmed by 4 bases and J by 4 bases, leaving 10 bases between them. The CDR3 DNA is TGCGCCAGCAGCCTGTCAGCAGATAATGAAAAACTGTTTTTT. It is translated as CASSLSADNEKLFF.

The chain carries TRBV10-2 and TRBJ1-6; the D gene is possibly TRBD1 (6 bases). Germline V gene lookup returns CDR1 WSHSY and CDR2 SAAADI. The CDR3 is made up of 13 amino acids. The CDR3 region has the DNA TGCGCGGGAAAGGGGGGGGATAATTCACCCCTCCACTTT. Its protein product is CAGKGGDNSPLHF.

The V gene is TRBV2, the J gene TRBJ1-6; 7 bases fit TRBD1. Germline CDR1 is SNHLY and CDR2 is FYNNEI. The junction had 9 bases not matched to a gene; V was cut back by 6 bases and J by 10 bases. There are 14 residues in the CDR3. CDR3 loop: CASRRDSSESPLHF. The CDR3 DNA reads as TGTGCCAGCAGGCGGGACAGTTCGGAATCACCCCTCCACTTT.

The rearrangement uses TRBV7-9 and TRBJ2-7; D perhaps matches TRBD2 (5 bases). Germline lookup yields CDR1 SEHNR and CDR2 FQNEAQ (reference sequence). The CDR3 totals 14 residues. Trimming removed 5 bases from V and 0 bases from J, with 11 bases in between. The CDR3 DNA follows: TGTGCCAGCAGCCCGCAGGAGGTCTCCTACGAGCAGTACTTC. Translation gives CASSPQEVSYEQYF.

This clone came up a few times. The CDR3 spells CASGKDQANYGYTF. CDR3 coding DNA: TGTGCCAGCGGAAAGGATCAGGCAAACTATGGCTACACCTTC. The chain has TRBV2 and TRBJ1-2; D not resolved. Between the trimmed V and J ends, which lost 8 bases and 2 bases, there was a span of 15 bases. The CDR3 covers 14 residues. The V gene's germline CDR1 is SNHLY and CDR2 FYNNEI.